This T cell receptor beta chain emerged from a study of blood T cell repertoires in COVID-19. As for the study in general: Whether acute or convalescent, the COVID-19 samples came from the United States, Italy and Spain.

The CDR3 spans 14 residues. Germline lookup yields CDR1 LGHDT and CDR2 YNNKEL (reference sequence). V lost 0 bases and J lost 7, with 12 bases in between. Authors' analysis steps: The authors estimated nucleated cell counts from reference gene primer amplification. Assay used: immunoSEQ multiplex PCR; TCRdb lists only in-frame clones, some missing. That table gives V, J and clone size, and the DNA gave D and trimming. The table includes about 80,000 clones, 88% detected once. The receptor was isolated from a man between 65 and 79 years old with acute or convalescent COVID-19. Sequenced input: peripheral blood. The gene calls are TRBV3-1 (or the pseudogene TRBV3-2) and TRBJ1-1; tentatively, D is TRBD1 (5 bases). The CDR3 reads CASSQDLMTVEAFF. CDR3 nucleotide sequence: TGTGCCAGCAGCCAAGATCTAATGACAGTTGAAGCTTTCTTT.